Listed here are 5 T cell receptor beta chains from one sample, sequenced in a study of blood T cell repertoires in COVID-19. Libraries were prepared by immunoSEQ multiplex PCR; TCRdb keeps only in-frame clonotypes and omits some of them. The table shows about 70,000 clones, with around 88% occurring only once. Sequenced sample: peripheral blood. All receptors come from a human donor in a cohort sampled during active COVID-19.

This clone was counted a single time. The chain combines TRBV18 with TRBJ1-2, with D possibly TRBD1 on 6 matching bases. There are 15 residues in the CDR3. V was pared by 0 bases and J by 4 bases, with 12 bases between. From germline, CDR1 is KGHSH and CDR2 LQKENI. The CDR3, as DNA: TGTGCCAGCTCACCACCGCTGTCAGGGGCCTATGGCTACACCTTC. Its protein is CASSPPLSGAYGYTF.

This rearrangement joins TRBV7-9 to TRBJ2-5; TRBD2 aligns across 12 bases. CDR3 length: 16 residues. Losses at the gene ends were 2 bases for V and 5 bases for J; bases not matched to a gene: 6. The germline CDR1 and CDR2 sequences are SEHNR and FQNEAQ (reference sequence). In DNA form, the CDR3 reads TGTGCCAGCAGCTTACTAGCGGGGGGGCCACAGGAGACCCAGTACTTC. This sequence encodes CASSLLAGGPQETQYF. The full variable domain, its missing parts supplied by reference TRBV7-9 and TRBJ2-5, is DTGVSQNPRHKITKRGQNVTFRCDPISEHNRLYWYRQTLGQGPEFLTYFQNEAQLEKSRLLSDRFSAERPKGSFSTLEIQRTEQGDSAMYLCASSLLAGGPQETQYFGPGTRLLVL.

The V and J genes are TRBV9 and TRBJ1-5; 7 bases fit TRBD1. V was pared by 0 bases and J by 2 bases, with 2 bases of the junction left unmatched. Germline values: CDR1 SGDLS, CDR2 YYNGEE. This CDR3 spans 15 amino acids. The chain's CDR3 is CASSVGGQGNQPQHF. DNA for the CDR3: TGTGCCAGCAGCGTAGGAGGACAGGGCAATCAGCCCCAGCATTTT.

The V gene is TRBV9, the J gene TRBJ1-2; D may be TRBD1 (6 bases). The CDR3 contains 12 residues. Trimming took off 7 bases at V and 5 bases at J, with 12 bases between the two ends. The V gene's germline CDR1 is SGDLS and CDR2 YYNGEE. The CDR3 nucleotides are TGTGCCAGCGAGGGGGTTGGGTATGGCTACACCTTC. It yields the protein CASEGVGYGYTF.

In its sample, this clone was seen a few times. The chain uses TRBV28 and TRBJ1-5; perhaps TRBD1 as D (6 bases). The CDR3 contains 17 residues. The V gene's germline CDR1 is MDHEN and CDR2 SYDVKM. The V end was cut by 4 bases, the J end by 0 bases, with 16 bases between. CDR3 DNA: TGTGCCAGCAGTTCCGCGGGGGCAGGTTATAGCAATCAGCCCCAGCATTTT. It encodes CASSSAGAGYSNQPQHF.